These T cell receptor beta chains were read from a single sample in a study of blood T cell repertoires in COVID-19. Assay used: immunoSEQ multiplex PCR; TCRdb lists only in-frame clones, some missing. Of approximately 250,000 clones in the sample, nearly 85% are singletons; the top ten hold about 9.1%. Sample: peripheral blood. All receptors derive from a human donor in a cohort sampled during active COVID-19. CDR3s include the opening cysteine and the closing phenylalanine or tryptophan. The order of the fields is CDR3 length, V gene, D gene, clone size, J gene, CDR3 protein, CDR3 DNA. A D gene is named only where the DNA matches it firmly. The size of a clone is reported for some rows only, either as once, few or many, or as a class for expanded clones.

length: 14; V: TRBV19; D: .; size: .; J: TRBJ2-1; CDR3: CASSIGGSNNEQFF; DNA: TGTGCCAGTAGTATCGGCGGGTCAAACAATGAGCAGTTCTTC
length: 13; V: TRBV18; D: .; size: .; J: TRBJ1-1; CDR3: CASSPVQTTEAFF; DNA: TGTGCCAGCTCACCGGTACAGACGACTGAAGCTTTCTTT
length: 15; V: TRBV19; D: .; size: .; J: TRBJ2-7; CDR3: CASSIDRQPTYEQYF; DNA: TGTGCCAGTAGTATAGATCGTCAACCTACCTACGAGCAGTACTTC
length: 16; V: TRBV27; D: .; size: .; J: TRBJ1-3; CDR3: CASSSAGLKEGNTIYF; DNA: TGTGCCAGCAGTTCCGCGGGACTAAAAGAAGGAAACACCATATATTTT
length: 16; V: TRBV25-1; D: TRBD1; size: .; J: TRBJ2-5; CDR3: CASSLSTGTGKETQYF; DNA: TGTGCCAGCAGTCTTTCGACCGGGACAGGGAAAGAGACCCAGTACTTC
length: 15; V: TRBV28; D: .; size: .; J: TRBJ2-5; CDR3: CASRTGTVTPETQYF; DNA: TGTGCCAGCAGAACCGGGACTGTCACACCAGAGACCCAGTACTTC
length: 12; V: TRBV5-4; D: TRBD1; size: .; J: TRBJ2-7; CDR3: CASSAQGAEQYF; DNA: TGTGCCAGCAGCGCTCAGGGGGCCGAGCAGTACTTC
length: 15; V: TRBV5-6; D: TRBD2; size: many; J: TRBJ2-2; CDR3: CASSFRLATAGELFF; DNA: TGTGCCAGCAGCTTTAGACTAGCGACAGCCGGGGAGCTGTTTTTT
length: 15; V: TRBV5-1; D: TRBD2; size: .; J: TRBJ2-7; CDR3: CASSLGTLAEYEQYF; DNA: TGCGCCAGCAGCTTGGGAACCCTAGCGGAATACGAGCAGTACTTC
length: 14; V: TRBV11-2; D: .; size: .; J: TRBJ2-1; CDR3: CASSLVARDNEQFF; DNA: TGTGCCAGCAGCTTAGTGGCTAGAGACAATGAGCAGTTCTTC
length: 16; V: TRBV28; D: TRBD1; size: .; J: TRBJ1-2; CDR3: CASTQGQGAFNYGYTF; DNA: TGTGCCAGCACTCAAGGACAGGGGGCTTTTAACTATGGCTACACCTTC
length: 13; V: TRBV6-6; D: .; size: .; J: TRBJ2-7; CDR3: CASSYVGAYEQYF; DNA: TGTGCCAGCAGTTACGTCGGAGCCTACGAGCAGTACTTC
length: 14; V: TRBV19; D: TRBD1; size: .; J: TRBJ1-5; CDR3: CASTPTGGNQPQHF; DNA: TGTGCCAGTACCCCGACAGGGGGCAATCAGCCCCAGCATTTT
length: 12; V: TRBV29-1; D: .; size: .; J: TRBJ2-2; CDR3: CSVRGDTGELFF; DNA: TGCAGCGTCAGGGGAGACACCGGGGAGCTGTTTTTT
length: 15; V: TRBV7-2; D: TRBD1; size: .; J: TRBJ1-1; CDR3: CASSLTGTGGTEAFF; DNA: TGTGCCAGCAGCTTAACGGGGACAGGGGGCACTGAAGCTTTCTTT
length: 14; V: TRBV11-2; D: .; size: .; J: TRBJ2-2; CDR3: CASAEALITGELFF; DNA: TGTGCCAGCGCCGAAGCTCTGATCACCGGGGAGCTGTTTTTT
length: 13; V: TRBV19; D: TRBD1; size: .; J: TRBJ1-5; CDR3: CASRQGNNQPQHF; DNA: TGTGCCAGTAGACAGGGGAACAATCAGCCCCAGCATTTT
length: 18; V: TRBV5-8; D: TRBD2; size: .; J: TRBJ2-1; CDR3: CASSLERYGTSENNEQFF; DNA: TGTGCCAGCAGCTTGGAAAGATACGGGACTAGCGAAAACAATGAGCAGTTCTTC
length: 15; V: TRBV5-4; D: .; size: .; J: TRBJ1-1; CDR3: CASSPRRQVNTEAFF; DNA: TGTGCCAGCAGCCCTAGACGGCAAGTGAACACTGAAGCTTTCTTT
length: 16; V: TRBV10-1; D: .; size: few; J: TRBJ1-6; CDR3: CASWNRPSSYNSPLHF; DNA: TGCGCCAGCTGGAACAGGCCGAGCTCCTATAATTCACCCCTCCACTTT
length: 15; V: TRBV21-1; D: .; size: .; J: TRBJ1-1; CDR3: CASSKSRQENTEAFF; DNA: TGTGCCAGCAGCAAGTCACGGCAGGAGAACACTGAAGCTTTCTTT
length: 16; V: TRBV7-2; D: .; size: .; J: TRBJ2-2; CDR3: CASSLTPTVNTGELFF; DNA: TGTGCCAGCAGCTTAACTCCCACAGTAAACACCGGGGAGCTGTTTTTT
length: 16; V: TRBV20-1; D: .; size: .; J: TRBJ2-5; CDR3: CSASWVFGGTVETQYF; DNA: TGCAGTGCTAGTTGGGTATTCGGCGGGACGGTGGAGACCCAGTACTTC
length: 16; V: TRBV29-1; D: TRBD2; size: .; J: TRBJ2-5; CDR3: CSATPVRLAASGTQYF; DNA: TGCAGCGCTACACCAGTTCGTCTAGCGGCCTCGGGGACCCAGTACTTC
length: 16; V: TRBV10-2; D: TRBD1; size: .; J: TRBJ1-3; CDR3: CASRASTGAGGNTIYF; DNA: TGCGCCAGCAGGGCGTCGACAGGGGCGGGAGGAAACACCATATATTTT
length: 15; V: TRBV5-4; D: TRBD1; size: .; J: TRBJ2-7; CDR3: CASSLEGTGEYEQYF; DNA: TGTGCCAGCAGCTTGGAGGGGACAGGGGAATACGAGCAGTACTTC
length: 14; V: TRBV6-5; D: .; size: .; J: TRBJ1-3; CDR3: CASSTNDARNTIYF; DNA: TGTGCCAGCAGTACTAATGACGCGAGAAACACCATATATTTT
length: 15; V: TRBV2; D: TRBD1; size: .; J: TRBJ1-4; CDR3: CASNRGGQLNEKLFF; DNA: TGTGCCAGCAATCGAGGGGGACAGCTTAATGAAAAACTGTTTTTT
length: 14; V: TRBV6-6; D: TRBD1; size: few; J: TRBJ1-2; CDR3: CASSSNRGNDGYTF; DNA: TGTGCCAGCAGTTCTAACAGGGGGAATGATGGCTACACCTTC
length: 14; V: TRBV7-2; D: .; size: .; J: TRBJ2-5; CDR3: CASSSMGGQETQYF; DNA: TGTGCCAGCAGCTCAATGGGGGGCCAAGAGACCCAGTACTTC
length: 17; V: TRBV27; D: TRBD1; size: .; J: TRBJ2-1; CDR3: CASSLSSTRDRANEQFF; DNA: TGTGCCAGCAGTTTATCAAGTACCAGGGACAGGGCAAATGAGCAGTTCTTC